This T cell receptor beta chain was profiled in a study of shared clonotypes between healthy human individuals. Study at large: CD4 naive cells filled three plates per donor, CD4 memory three, CD8 naive two and CD8 memory one. Points from the study as a whole: Lower generation probabilities were found for non-shared clonotypes than for those shared by all four donors.

Template for every sorted-subset replicate PCR totaled approximately 200 ng DNA, some 30,000 T cell genomes. How the authors handled the data: ImmunoSEQ only sent back junction sequences with no quality scores, so filtering was done differently. Only in-frame clones appear in the TCRdb table, and some are missing; sequencing was by immunoSEQ multiplex PCR. V, J and clone size were drawn from that table, and D and trimming were deduced from the DNA. The sample includes 650,000 to 800,000 clones, 72% of them seen just once. This CDR3 contains 15 residues. Germline V gene lookup returns CDR1 WSHSY and CDR2 SAAADI. The J segment lost 0 bases and the V segment lost 6 bases, leaving 3 bases of the junction unmatched. About this clone: The antigen remains undetermined.

The V and J genes are TRBV10-2 and TRBJ2-7; 12 bases line up with TRBD2. The receptor comes from a woman younger than 45 in good health. Sequencing was performed on memory CD4+ T cells sorted from blood. Subset specified: CD45RA-negative fraction. This CDR3 reads CASREGLAGSYEQYF. CDR3 bases: TGCGCCAGCAGGGAGGGACTAGCGGGCTCCTACGAGCAGTACTTC.